This entry lists 20 T cell receptor beta chains sequenced from one sample in a study of T cell changes during pregnancy in multiple sclerosis. Assay: immunoSEQ multiplex PCR; the TCRdb copy retains only in-frame clones and omits some. The sample shows about 80,000 clones, roughly nine tenths of them seen only once. The sequencing used peripheral blood, collected before pregnancy. These receptors were obtained from a female donor with multiple sclerosis, enrolled in a pregnancy study.

This chain links TRBV7-6 with TRBJ2-1; possibly TRBD2 for D (5 bases). The CDR3 has 13 residues. The V and J ends lost 3 bases and 8 bases respectively, with 11 bases between them. Per the germline V gene, CDR1 is SGHVS and CDR2 is FNYEAQ. DNA for the CDR3: TGTGCCAGCAGCTTGGTAGCGAGTGATGAGCAGTTCTTC. Translation gives CASSLVASDEQFF.

The chain links TRBV2 to TRBJ2-1; possibly TRBD1 or TRBD2 for D (6 bases each). Germline loops: CDR1 SNHLY, CDR2 FYNNEI. There are 13 residues in the CDR3. V gave up 10 bases and J gave up 8 bases, with 18 bases separating them. Written as DNA, the CDR3 is TGTGCCATCAGGGGCGGGACGAACTATGAGCAGTTCTTC. Translating gives CAIRGGTNYEQFF.

The chain uses TRBV19 and TRBJ1-2; tentative D call: TRBD1 (6 bases). Trimming removed 7 bases at V and 4 bases at J, with 16 bases between. The length of the CDR3 is 14 residues. Germline V CDR1 and CDR2: LNHDA, SQIVND (reference sequence). The CDR3 is CASTTLGTSYGYTF. Here the CDR3 DNA reads TGTGCCAGTACCACCCTTGGGACAAGCTATGGCTACACCTTC.

The V call is TRBV2, the J call TRBJ2-2, with TRBD1 matching over 8 bases. In germline, CDR1 is SNHLY, CDR2 FYNNEI. V lost 7 bases, J lost 6 bases, and 16 bases stayed unmatched. This CDR3 contains 17 residues. The DNA of the CDR3 is TGTGCCAGCATGGAGGGAATAGGGCAGGGGGCATCCGGGGAGCTGTTTTTT. This encodes CASMEGIGQGASGELFF.

The chain has TRBV27 and TRBJ1-2, with a tentative D call TRBD1 (5 bases). The CDR3 spans 13 residues. Per the germline V gene, CDR1 is MNHEY and CDR2 is SMNVEV (reference sequence). V lost 2 bases to trimming and J lost 6 bases, with 10 bases between them. The CDR3, as DNA: TGTGCCAGCAGTTTAAGGGGTGCGGATGGCTACACCTTC. Amino acid sequence: CASSLRGADGYTF.

The V call is TRBV11-2, the J call TRBJ2-7, with unresolved D. V lost 4 bases to trimming and J lost 0 bases, with 13 bases between them. This CDR3 has 15 amino acids. In germline, CDR1 is SGHAT, CDR2 FQNNGV. The CDR3 nucleotides are TGTGCCAGCAGCTCGTTCTACAGAAGCTCCTACGAGCAGTACTTC. Its translation is CASSSFYRSSYEQYF.

The rearrangement joins TRBV7-9 to TRBJ2-5, with TRBD2 identical over 8 bases. CDR3 length equals 15 residues. The V and J ends lost 5 bases and 0 bases, in that order; junction bases with no gene match: 5. Per the germline V gene, CDR1 is SEHNR and CDR2 is FQNEAQ (reference sequence). In nucleotides, the CDR3 is TGTGCCAGCAGCCCTACGGGAGGGAACCAAGAGACCCAGTACTTC. As protein: CASSPTGGNQETQYF.

The chain has TRBV29-1 and TRBJ2-7, with D perhaps matching TRBD1 (6 bases). This CDR3 has 14 residues. The ends were cut back, 5 bases at V and 6 bases at J, with 20 bases in the middle. CDR1 SQVTM and CDR2 ANQGSEA come from the germline V gene. The CDR3 sequence: CSVRDKAGAAEQYF. CDR3 DNA: TGCAGCGTTAGGGACAAAGCAGGGGCGGCCGAGCAGTACTTC.

The chain is built from TRBV2 and TRBJ2-2, with TRBD1 matching over 10 bases. The CDR3 totals 14 residues. V was pared by 10 bases and J by 7 bases, with 9 bases of the junction left unmatched. Germline V CDR1 and CDR2: SNHLY, FYNNEI. CDR3 in DNA: TGTGCCACCACAGACAGGGGGCTCAGCGGGGAGCTGTTTTTT. Protein sequence: CATTDRGLSGELFF.

The chain links TRBV4-3 to TRBJ2-1; 9 nucleotides align to TRBD2. V was clipped by 2 bases and J by 1 base; unmatched bases: 0. The length of the CDR3 is 15 residues. Germline V gene data show CDR1 as LGHNA and CDR2 as YSLEER. The CDR3 protein is CASSQSGGSYNEQFF. CDR3 DNA sequence: TGCGCCAGCAGCCAAAGCGGGGGGTCCTACAATGAGCAGTTCTTC.

The chain recombines TRBV28 with TRBJ2-3; 9 nucleotides align to TRBD1. Germline CDR1 MDHEN, CDR2 SYDVKM. With V trimmed by 5 bases and J by 6 bases, 9 bases remained unmatched. The CDR3 spans 15 residues. As DNA, the CDR3 is TGTGCCAGCAGTGCCGCGACAGGGGGAATTGATACGCAGTATTTT. Translation: CASSAATGGIDTQYF.

The V gene is TRBV7-9, the J gene TRBJ2-1; the D gene is possibly TRBD2 (5 bases). This CDR3 is built from 13 residues. V was trimmed by 6 bases and J by 6 bases, leaving 12 bases between them. Germline loops: CDR1 SEHNR, CDR2 FQNEAQ (reference sequence). The CDR3 protein is CASRPTGVNEQFF. The CDR3 DNA follows: TGTGCCAGCAGACCGACCGGGGTCAATGAGCAGTTCTTC.

The rearrangement uses TRBV4-3 and TRBJ2-5; 9 bases fit TRBD2. CDR1 and CDR2 from the germline V gene are LGHNA and YSLEER. J gave up 4 bases and V 1 base, and 7 bases lay outside the gene matches. The CDR3 spans 16 residues. The CDR3 loop is CASSQGWLAGRETQYF. The CDR3 DNA follows: TGCGCCAGCAGCCAAGGTTGGCTAGCGGGGAGAGAGACCCAGTACTTC.

The chain joins TRBV5-8 to TRBJ2-1; 9 bases are shared with TRBD1. The CDR3 contains 15 residues. V shed 4 bases, J shed 1 base, and the junction held 3 bases outside the gene matches. Germline V lookup: CDR1 SGHTS, CDR2 YDEGEE. As DNA, the CDR3 is TGTGCCAGCAGCGCGGGACAGGGTTCCTACAATGAGCAGTTCTTC. It translates to CASSAGQGSYNEQFF.

The chain couples TRBV28 to TRBJ2-5; 7 positions agree with TRBD2. V lost 6 bases and J lost 5; bases outside the gene matches: 12. The V gene's germline CDR1 is MDHEN and CDR2 SYDVKM. The CDR3 loop spans 15 amino acids. CDR3 loop: CASRGLGGGRETQYF. As DNA, the CDR3 is TGTGCCAGCAGGGGACTCGGGGGAGGGAGGGAGACCCAGTACTTC.

Here the CDR3 reads CASSVEGGTAGDNEQFF. The CDR3 DNA reads as TGTGCCAGCAGCGTAGAAGGGGGAACAGCAGGCGACAATGAGCAGTTCTTC. The rearrangement uses TRBV9 and TRBJ2-1; TRBD1 is a possible D gene (6 bases). The V end was cut by 0 bases, the J end by 5 bases, with 18 bases between. Germline CDR1 and CDR2: SGDLS and YYNGEE. There are 17 residues in the CDR3.

This chain joins TRBV6-5 and TRBJ2-5; 8 bases align to TRBD2. V shed 6 bases and J 3 bases; nucleotides not matched to a gene: 3. The germline gives CDR1 MNHEY, CDR2 SVGAGI. The CDR3 is 13 amino acids. CDR3 region: CASRPLAEETQYF. The CDR3 DNA is TGTGCCAGCAGACCACTAGCGGAAGAGACCCAGTACTTC.

The rearrangement links TRBV28 to TRBJ2-7; TRBD1 matches 7 bases. With 6 bases clipped from V and 0 bases from J, the junction kept 8 bases outside the gene matches. This CDR3 is built from 15 residues. Germline V gives CDR1 MDHEN, CDR2 SYDVKM. CDR3 DNA sequence: TGTGCCAGCAGCCCGACAGGGCCCATCTCCTACGAGCAGTACTTC. Encoded protein: CASSPTGPISYEQYF.

The J gene is TRBJ2-7, the V gene TRBV5-6; 10 nucleotides align to TRBD2. This CDR3 spans 14 amino acids. Germline V gene data show CDR1 as SGHDT and CDR2 as YYEEEE. Trimming removed 5 bases from V and 3 bases from J; junction bases left unmatched: 5. The CDR3 DNA reads as TGTGCCAGCAGATTAGCGGGAGGTAGCTACGAGCAGTACTTC. Translation gives CASRLAGGSYEQYF.

The rearrangement uses TRBV4-1 and TRBJ2-7; possibly TRBD2 for D (6 bases). The CDR3 is 12 residues long. Per germline, CDR1 MGHRA and CDR2 YSYEKL. V was shortened by 4 bases and J by 5 bases, with 9 bases between the two germline ends. CDR3 bases: TGCGCCAGCAGCCCCGCGGGGAACGAGCAGTACTTC. It is translated as CASSPAGNEQYF.